A single sample is the source of the 19 T cell receptor beta chains below, sequenced in a study of cytomegalovirus exposure and HLA in healthy donors (dated 2017 in TCRdb). Receptor amplification or capture employed the immunoSEQ multiplex PCR assay. For the multiplex PCR, a mixture combining 60 forward primers for TCR Vbeta segments and 13 reverse primers for TCR Jbeta segments was used. TCRdb took this table from immuneACCESS and kept in-frame rearrangements with V and J called. Such tables lack part of the clones; where checked against another copy, unresolved V genes explain under half of the gap, and the rest is unexplained. The sample yields 120,000 or so clones; around 80% were counted once. Together, the top ten hold 1.5% of the sample. The sequencing input was PBMCs. These receptors all stem from a woman aged 18-35 years in good health and CMV-seronegative.

This clone was seen only once. For the CDR3, the DNA is TGTGCCTGGAAAGGGACAGGGTCCTACAATGAGCAGTTCTTC. Protein sequence: CAWKGTGSYNEQFF. V usage is TRBV30 and J usage is TRBJ2-1; TRBD1 aligns across 9 bases. CDR1 and CDR2 from the germline V gene are GTSNPN and SVGIG (reference sequence). The CDR3 consists of 14 residues. The V segment lost 4 bases and the J segment 1 base; nucleotides outside the gene matches: 2.

The V and J genes are TRBV2 and TRBJ1-5, with unresolved D. Trimming took 3 bases from V and 0 from J, leaving 9 bases between them. The CDR3 totals 15 residues. Per the germline V gene, CDR1 is SNHLY and CDR2 is FYNNEI. CDR3: CASSDQAYSNQPQHF. CDR3 nucleotides: TGTGCCAGCAGTGACCAGGCATATAGCAATCAGCCCCAGCATTTT.

This clone was recorded only once. The rearrangement joins TRBV5-1 to TRBJ2-1; 12 positions agree with TRBD2. The CDR3 spans 18 residues. Germline trimming cut 4 bases from V and 4 bases from J; bases unmatched to any gene: 12. Germline CDR1 reads SGHRS; CDR2 reads YFSETQ. CDR3 DNA sequence: TGCGCCAGCAGCCAGGGACTAGCGGGCGCCCTACTTTACAATGAGCAGTTCTTC. Amino acid sequence: CASSQGLAGALLYNEQFF.

The rearrangement links TRBV7-9 to TRBJ2-6, with TRBD1 identical over 10 bases. Germline V gives CDR1 SEHNR, CDR2 FQNEAQ (reference sequence). The CDR3 sequence is 17 residues long. V was pared by 1 base and J by 4 bases, with 4 bases of the junction left unmatched. The CDR3 nucleotides are TGTGCCAGCAGCTTAGAGGGACAGGGGTCAGGGGCCAACGTCCTGACTTTC. Protein: CASSLEGQGSGANVLTF.

This clone was seen once. The V and J genes are TRBV6-1 and TRBJ2-7; D possibly corresponds to TRBD1 (7 bases). The length of the CDR3 is 16 residues. V lost 4 bases to trimming and J lost 3 bases, with 19 bases between them. The germline V gene has CDR1 MNHNS and CDR2 SASEGT. Written as DNA, the CDR3 is TGTGCCAGCAGTGTTTCTGGGTCAGGGGGGATCTACGAGCAGTACTTC. This gives the protein CASSVSGSGGIYEQYF.

The sample holds one count of this clone. V usage is TRBV7-9 and J usage is TRBJ2-7, with 7 positions matching TRBD2. V was clipped by 1 base and J by 12 bases; unmatched bases: 3. The germline CDR1 and CDR2 sequences are SEHNR and FQNEAQ (reference sequence). The CDR3 totals 11 residues. DNA of the CDR3: TGTGCCAGCAGCTTAGGAGGACTAGGGTACTTC. It translates to CASSLGGLGYF.

This chain joins TRBV18 and TRBJ1-5; no clear D gene. Germline V gives CDR1 KGHSH, CDR2 LQKENI. V was shortened by 2 bases and J by 6 bases, with 5 bases between the two germline ends. CDR3 length: 12 residues. The CDR3 nucleotides are TGTGCCAGCTCACCATCGGGTCAGCCCCAGCATTTT. The encoded protein is CASSPSGQPQHF.

V usage is TRBV27 and J usage is TRBJ1-2; D perhaps matches TRBD1 (5 bases). CDR3 length equals 12 residues. The V end lost 6 bases, the J end lost 2 bases, and 7 bases lay between the germline ends. Germline values: CDR1 MNHEY, CDR2 SMNVEV (reference sequence). The CDR3 protein is CASRGRNYGYTF. The CDR3 DNA reads as TGTGCCAGCAGGGGGCGGAACTATGGCTACACCTTC.

The chain carries TRBV2 and TRBJ1-5; D is ambiguous. This CDR3 is 15 amino acids long. CDR1 and CDR2 from the germline V gene are SNHLY and FYNNEI. The V and J ends lost 0 bases and 3 bases respectively, with 9 bases between them. The CDR3 protein is CASSEATAVNQPQHF. CDR3 in DNA: TGTGCCAGCAGTGAAGCGACGGCGGTCAATCAGCCCCAGCATTTT.

For this clone: The germline gene is not matched at one end of the junction; a read error may be the cause. The V call is TRBV7-3, the J call TRBJ2-3; 7 bases line up with TRBD1. The CDR3 extends over 14 amino acids. Germline CDR1 is SGHTA and CDR2 is FQGTGA. CDR3: CASSLDRAKDAQYF. CDR3 nucleotide sequence: TGTGCCAGCAGCTTAGACAGGGCCAAAGATGCGCAGTATTTT.

The table lists this clone with a count of one. This chain links TRBV18 with TRBJ2-1; TRBD1 might be the D (6 bases). Trimming shortened V by 6 bases and J by 6 bases, and 9 bases separated the two germline ends. Germline values: CDR1 KGHSH, CDR2 LQKENI. This CDR3 comprises 12 residues. DNA for the CDR3: TGTGCCAGCTCCCAGACAGGCAATGAGCAGTTCTTC. This translates into CASSQTGNEQFF.

In this sample, this clone turned up once. The chain has TRBV6-1 and TRBJ1-4; 8 bases are shared with TRBD1. There are 19 residues in the CDR3. The ends lost 0 bases at V and 0 bases at J; junction bases unmatched: 9. CDR1 and CDR2 from the germline V gene are MNHNS and SASEGT. CDR3 sequence: CASSEAHPDRAATNEKLFF. CDR3 nucleotides: TGTGCCAGCAGTGAAGCGCACCCGGACAGGGCTGCAACTAATGAAAAACTGTTTTTT.

Worth noting for this clone: This CDR3 is also generated by other DNA sequences in the sample. This sequence joins TRBV5-1 and TRBJ2-4; D not resolved. Germline CDR1 is SGHRS and CDR2 is YFSETQ. The CDR3 has 15 residues. Trimming took 0 bases from V and 0 from J, leaving 7 bases between them. The CDR3 region is CASSLESLAKNIQYF. The CDR3 nucleotides read TGCGCCAGCAGCTTGGAAAGCTTAGCCAAAAACATTCAGTACTTC.

The gene calls are TRBV4-2 and TRBJ2-2; maybe TRBD1 (6 bases). CDR3 size: 15 residues. In germline, CDR1 is LGHNA, CDR2 YNFKEQ. V dropped 4 bases and J dropped 6 bases, with 15 bases sitting between them. CDR3 nucleotides: TGTGCCAGCAGCCCCAGGGGTGGGGCCGCCGGGGAGCTGTTTTTT. This sequence encodes CASSPRGGAAGELFF.

This clone has only one observation. V and J are TRBV29-1 and TRBJ1-2, with D possibly matching TRBD1 (6 bases). The CDR3 contains 11 residues. Germline CDR1 and CDR2: SQVTM and ANQGSEA. V was shortened by 3 bases and J by 7 bases, with 9 bases between the two germline ends. As DNA, the CDR3 is TGCAGCGTTGAGGGGGGGCTTGGCTACACCTTC. This sequence encodes CSVEGGLGYTF.

The genes are TRBV18 and TRBJ2-5; a possible D gene is TRBD1 (6 bases). The CDR3 is 13 amino acids. V was shortened by 8 bases and J by 1 base, with 11 bases between the two germline ends. Germline loops: CDR1 KGHSH, CDR2 LQKENI. The CDR3 reads CASHTGFQETQYF. The CDR3 DNA sequence: TGTGCCAGCCATACAGGGTTCCAAGAGACCCAGTACTTC.

V and J are TRBV18 and TRBJ2-2, with D possibly matching TRBD2 (6 bases). The V end lost 0 bases, the J end lost 4 bases, and 12 bases lay between the germline ends. Germline assignment: CDR1 KGHSH and CDR2 LQKENI. The CDR3 consists of 16 residues. The CDR3: CASSPPRGYSTGELFF. The DNA for the CDR3 is TGTGCCAGCTCACCACCGCGGGGTTATAGCACCGGGGAGCTGTTTTTT.

The chain employs TRBV5-4 and TRBJ2-1; 7 bases fit TRBD2. The CDR3 covers 14 residues. Germline CDR1 is SGHNT and CDR2 is YYREEE (reference sequence). Unmatched junction bases numbered 7, after V lost 2 bases and J lost 8 bases. The DNA of the CDR3 is TGTGCCAGCAGCTTAGGCGGGAGTAGGGATGAGCAGTTCTTC. Its protein is CASSLGGSRDEQFF.

This chain links TRBV5-1 with TRBJ1-2, with a possible D match to TRBD1 (6 bases). Germline CDR1 reads SGHRS; CDR2 reads YFSETQ. V was shortened by 4 bases and J by 2 bases, with 15 bases between the two germline ends. CDR3 length equals 15 residues. CDR3 DNA sequence: TGCGCCAGCAGCGTAGGAGCCGGGACAAACTATGGCTACACCTTC. The encoded protein is CASSVGAGTNYGYTF.